One sample yielded the 20 T cell receptor beta chains listed below, sequenced in a study of Ad26.COV2.S vaccination and SARS-CoV-2 variants. Clones were sequenced by immunoSEQ multiplex PCR, and TCRdb holds only the in-frame ones, with some missing. The table shows around 320,000 clones, with 86% occurring only once. The treatment denotes: 15 to 20 received Ad26.COV2.S at low or high dose, single or two shots; roughly five received placebo; per-sample allocation not given. The samples were gathered on day 63 after the first injection of vaccine or placebo. The input for sequencing was peripheral blood, taken in a trial of Ad26.COV2.S vaccine versus placebo. Receptor source: a person aged 18-60 years who received the Ad26.COV2.S COVID-19 vaccine or a placebo.

This chain joins TRBV6-4 and TRBJ2-3; 8 bases fit TRBD1. The CDR3 runs 15 residues. V trimming: 2 bases; J trimming: 4 bases; junction bases outside the gene matches: 5. Germline V gives CDR1 MRHNA, CDR2 SNTAGT. CDR3 in amino acids: CASSDVYRGADTQYF. Here the CDR3 DNA reads TGTGCCAGCAGTGACGTTTACAGGGGGGCAGATACGCAGTATTTT.

The rearrangement links TRBV7-2 to TRBJ2-3; 13 bases are shared with TRBD2. V shed 0 bases, J shed 6 bases, and the junction held 9 bases outside the gene matches. CDR1 and CDR2 (germline): SGHTA, FQGNSA. This CDR3 has 18 residues. This CDR3 is CASSLAPTSGGPEDTQYF. The CDR3, as DNA: TGTGCCAGCAGCTTAGCCCCGACTAGCGGGGGGCCTGAGGATACGCAGTATTTT. The entire variable domain, with the rest obtained from reference TRBV7-2 and TRBJ2-3, is as follows: GAGVSQSPSNKVTEKGKDVELRCDPISGHTALYWYRQSLGQGLEFLIYFQGNSAPDKSGLPSDRFSAERTGGSVSTLTIQRTQQEDSAVYLCASSLAPTSGGPEDTQYFGPGTRLTVL.

V usage is TRBV5-1 and J usage is TRBJ2-3; no clear D gene. The CDR3 is 14 amino acids. Germline values: CDR1 SGHRS, CDR2 YFSETQ. The V end lost 0 bases, the J end lost 2 bases, and 7 bases lay between the germline ends. This CDR3 reads CASSLEWITDTQYF. CDR3 DNA sequence: TGCGCCAGCAGCTTGGAATGGATCACAGATACGCAGTATTTT. The entire variable domain, with the rest obtained from reference TRBV5-1 and TRBJ2-3, is as follows: KAGVTQTPRYLIKTRGQQVTLSCSPISGHRSVSWYQQTPGQGLQFLFEYFSETQRNKGNFPGRFSGRQFSNSRSEMNVSTLELGDSALYLCASSLEWITDTQYFGPGTRLTVL.

The rearrangement links TRBV24-1 to TRBJ2-5; D possibly corresponds to TRBD1 (6 bases). This CDR3 has 13 amino acids. The V gene's germline CDR1 is KGHDR and CDR2 SFDVKD. V was trimmed by 3 bases and J by 5 bases, leaving 9 bases between them. CDR3 sequence (DNA): TGTGCCACCAGTGATCCAGGGGTGGAGACCCAGTACTTC. Amino acid sequence: CATSDPGVETQYF.

This sequence joins TRBV30 and TRBJ2-3; 13 bases agree with TRBD2. Germline CDR1 reads GTSNPN; CDR2 reads SVGIG (reference sequence). V lost 0 bases to trimming and J lost 5 bases; unmatched junction nucleotides: 11. The CDR3 sequence is 18 residues long. The CDR3 coding sequence is TGTGCCTGGAGTGTACATAGGACTAGCGGGGGTTATGGAGATACGCAGTATTTT. Residues: CAWSVHRTSGGYGDTQYF.

V is TRBV7-9 and J is TRBJ2-2; no firm D call. Germline V lookup: CDR1 SEHNR, CDR2 FQNEAQ (reference sequence). The CDR3 extends over 15 amino acids. Between the trimmed V and J ends, which lost 5 bases and 3 bases, there was a span of 13 bases. The CDR3 bases are TGTGCCAGCAGCAATCCTCTTCGGGACACCGGGGAGCTGTTTTTT. This codes for CASSNPLRDTGELFF.

The chain carries TRBV14 and TRBJ1-2; D is uncertain. Trimming left V 1 base short and J 4 bases short, with 13 bases between. The CDR3 covers 15 residues. Looked up from germline, CDR1 is SGHDN and CDR2 is FVKESK. CDR3 nucleotide sequence: TGTGCCAGCAGCCAAGCGACGGGATCCCCCTATGGCTACACCTTC. The encoded protein is CASSQATGSPYGYTF.

V usage is TRBV11-2 and J usage is TRBJ1-2; a possible D gene is TRBD1 (5 bases). CDR1 is SGHAT and CDR2 is FQNNGV in the germline V gene. The CDR3 length is 14 residues. V was trimmed by 0 bases and J by 5 bases, leaving 10 bases between them. The CDR3 DNA is TGTGCCAGCAGCTTAGATGGTAGGGGTTATGGCTACACCTTC. Amino acid sequence: CASSLDGRGYGYTF.

V and J are TRBV30 and TRBJ2-2; TRBD2 matches 10 bases. Germline CDR1 reads GTSNPN; CDR2 reads SVGIG (reference sequence). V shed 3 bases, J shed 5 bases, and the junction held 3 bases outside the gene matches. The CDR3 has 14 residues. DNA for the CDR3: TGTGCCTGGAGACTAGCGGGAACTACCGGGGAGCTGTTTTTT. This translates into CAWRLAGTTGELFF. The complete variable domain, with remaining parts taken from reference TRBV30 and TRBJ2-2, reads SQTIHQWPATLVQPVGSPLSLECTVEGTSNPNLYWYRQAAGRGLQLLFYSVGIGQISSEVPQNLSASRPQDRQFILSSKKLLLSDSGFYLCAWRLAGTTGELFFGEGSRLTVL.

Remarks on this clone: The identical CDR3 is also encoded by other nucleotide sequences in the sample. This chain joins TRBV5-1 and TRBJ1-1, with TRBD1 as a possible D gene (6 bases). The germline V gene has CDR1 SGHRS and CDR2 YFSETQ. The ends were cut back, 4 bases at V and 2 bases at J, with 9 bases in the middle. This CDR3 is built from 13 residues. CDR3 loop: CASSPGQNTEAFF. Written as DNA, the CDR3 is TGCGCCAGCAGCCCGGGACAAAACACTGAAGCTTTCTTT.

The chain combines TRBV5-1 with TRBJ2-7; D is undetermined. The germline V and J ends were trimmed by 2 bases and 0 bases, with 12 bases remaining between them. Germline V gives CDR1 SGHRS, CDR2 YFSETQ. The CDR3 spans 15 residues. CDR3 coding DNA: TGCGCCAGCAGCTTAGGGCAGGCGGTCTCCTACGAGCAGTACTTC. Protein product: CASSLGQAVSYEQYF.

CDR3 nucleotides: TGCGCCAGCCGTTCCTTAGCGGGGGGCGAACAGTACTTC. It is translated as CASRSLAGGEQYF. The chain joins TRBV10-2 to TRBJ2-5, with TRBD2 identical over 10 bases. V gave up 8 bases and J gave up 11 bases; unmatched junction bases: 11. The CDR3 covers 13 residues. Germline-derived CDR1 and CDR2 are WSHSY and SAAADI.

This chain joins TRBV10-2 and TRBJ2-2; 9 positions agree with TRBD1. Germline V gene lookup returns CDR1 WSHSY and CDR2 SAAADI. The length of the CDR3 is 14 residues. J gave up 4 bases and V 7 bases, and 4 bases lay outside the gene matches. The CDR3 region is CASIGGQGTGELFF. CDR3 coding DNA: TGCGCCAGCATTGGGGGACAGGGCACCGGGGAGCTGTTTTTT.

This clone showed up just a few times. This rearrangement joins TRBV4-1 to TRBJ1-6; a possible D gene is TRBD1 (5 bases). Deletions cut 1 base from V and 8 bases from J, with 9 bases between. The CDR3 consists of 14 residues. Germline V lookup: CDR1 MGHRA, CDR2 YSYEKL. The CDR3 DNA follows: TGCGCCAGCAGCCAAGGTTCCAGGGATTCACCCCTCCACTTT. This sequence encodes CASSQGSRDSPLHF.

The genes are TRBV27 and TRBJ2-7, with D possibly being TRBD1 (6 bases). The CDR3 contains 13 residues. Germline-derived CDR1 and CDR2 are MNHEY and SMNVEV (reference sequence). V dropped 6 bases and J dropped 2 bases, with 11 bases sitting between them. CDR3 DNA sequence: TGTGCCAGCAGCCTGGACAGAACCTACGAGCAGTACTTC. This translates into CASSLDRTYEQYF.

This chain connects TRBV13 to TRBJ2-3; the D gene is possibly TRBD2 (7 bases). In germline, CDR1 is PRHDT, CDR2 FYEKMQ (reference sequence). CDR3 length: 17 amino acids. The ends were cut back, 5 bases at V and 4 bases at J, with 22 bases in the middle. The CDR3 DNA is TGTGCCAGCAGCCCCCCTGTAGGGGGGGCGTTCCCAGATACGCAGTATTTT. Translating it yields CASSPPVGGAFPDTQYF.

The chain recombines TRBV25-1 with TRBJ2-3; D unresolved. This CDR3 has 12 amino acids. Trimming shortened V by 8 bases and J by 1 base, and 7 bases separated the two germline ends. The germline CDR1 and CDR2 sequences are MGHDK and SYGVNS. CDR3 sequence: CASRGRTDTQYF. The CDR3 region has the DNA TGTGCCAGCCGCGGTCGCACAGATACGCAGTATTTT. The variable domain in full, with the rest retrieved from reference TRBV25-1 and TRBJ2-3, is EADIYQTPRYLVIGTGKKITLECSQTMGHDKMYWYQQDPGMELHLIHYSYGVNSTEKGDLSSESTVSRIRTEHFPLTLESARPSHTSQYLCASRGRTDTQYFGPGTRLTVL.

For the CDR3, the DNA is TGTGCCAGCAGTCCCCTCGGGGGCTCCTACAATGAGCAGTTCTTC. Residues: CASSPLGGSYNEQFF. The V and J genes are TRBV6-2 or TRBV6-3 and TRBJ2-1; possibly TRBD2 for D (6 bases). V gave up 5 bases and J gave up 0 bases, with 11 bases separating them. CDR3 size: 15 residues. Germline V gene sequence: CDR1 MNHEY, CDR2 SVGEGT.

The chain has TRBV10-3 and TRBJ1-2; D perhaps matches TRBD1 (5 bases). Trimming shortened V by 7 bases and J by 10 bases, and 22 bases separated the two germline ends. The CDR3 consists of 14 residues. Looked up from germline, CDR1 is ENHRY and CDR2 is SYGVKD. CDR3 region: CAIKGSVSLRDYTF. CDR3 bases: TGTGCCATCAAGGGGTCAGTAAGTTTGCGGGACTACACCTTC.

CDR3 DNA: TGTGCCAGCACTGGACTAGCCGTCTACACCGGGGAGCTGTTTTTT. Translated: CASTGLAVYTGELFF. The V and J genes are TRBV6-5 and TRBJ2-2; TRBD2 aligns across 8 bases. Germline V gene sequence: CDR1 MNHEY, CDR2 SVGAGI. J gave up 3 bases and V 7 bases, and 7 bases lay outside the gene matches. The CDR3 totals 15 residues.